The entry below describes one TCR beta chain. The antigen is not known. The patients all showed relapse after autologous stem cell transplantation, while their brentuximab vedotin exposure varied. The length of the CDR3 is 15 residues. V dropped 7 bases and J dropped 0; count of bases not matched to a gene: 3. Per germline, CDR1 SNHLY and CDR2 FYNNEI. These data belong to a study of PD-1 blockade in classical Hodgkin lymphoma. Study conclusions and caveats: Prior therapy or disease activity may underlie the repertoire differences, whose causes remain undefined. Baseline diversity was lower in partial responders and progressors than complete responders. Newly diagnosed patients were reported to start with lower TCR diversity than healthy donors.

The data were produced by immunoSEQ multiplex PCR, yet TCRdb's version contains in-frame clones alone and is incomplete. The table shows 13,000 or so clones, with roughly 87% occurring only once. This TCR came from a human donor with classical Hodgkin lymphoma. The source was peripheral blood mononuclear cells (PBMCs), collected at baseline. The V gene is TRBV2, the J gene TRBJ1-4, with 9 bases identical to TRBD1. CDR3 DNA sequence: TGTGCCAGCACCCACAGGGGGCCAACTAATGAAAAACTGTTTTTT. This gives the protein CASTHRGPTNEKLFF.